A selection of T cell receptor beta chains follows, all from one sample in a study of chemoradiotherapy in HPV16-positive cancers. Sequenced by immunoSEQ multiplex PCR; TCRdb stores in-frame clones only, minus some. The table has fewer than 30,000 clones, about 90% seen once. The source material was blood, sampled from a patient who underwent chemoradiotherapy. These receptors originate from a human donor with HPV-associated anogenital cancer. Each CDR3 is given with its conserved first and last residue. The D gene is left open where the match is weak. Clone size is given for some rows only: seen once, a few or many times, or a class if the clone is expanded.

cdr3_nt,cdr3_aa,d_call,cdr3_length,j_call,clone_size,v_call
TGTGCCAGCAGCGTCGTAGGGGGCGGGGAGCTGTTTTTT,CASSVVGGGELFF,.,13,TRBJ2-2,.,TRBV25-1
TGCGCCAGCAGCACACGCCTCGAGAACAGGGGATCCTACGAGCAGTACTTC,CASSTRLENRGSYEQYF,TRBD1,17,TRBJ2-7,.,TRBV5-1
TGTGCCAGTACGCAGGGCCGCTATGGCTACACCTTC,CASTQGRYGYTF,.,12,TRBJ1-2,.,TRBV19
TGTGCCAGCAGCTTCCTTGGGCAGCCCCAGCATTTT,CASSFLGQPQHF,.,12,TRBJ1-5,.,TRBV7-9
TGTGCCAGCAGTGATGTGACCGGGACGGGTAACTATGGCTACACCTTC,CASSDVTGTGNYGYTF,.,16,TRBJ1-2,.,TRBV10-3
TGTGCCTGGGACCCGGGACAGAGGGACACTGAAGCTTTCTTT,CAWDPGQRDTEAFF,TRBD1,14,TRBJ1-1,few,TRBV30
TGCGCCAGCAGCTTGGCGGCTAGCGGGGGCTCCGAGCAGTACTTC,CASSLAASGGSEQYF,TRBD2,15,TRBJ2-7,.,TRBV5-1
TGTGCCTGGGACAGGGGGCAGAATCAGCCCCAGCATTTT,CAWDRGQNQPQHF,TRBD1,13,TRBJ1-5,.,TRBV30
TGTGCCACCAGCAGCGGGCTTCCCTACGAGCAGTACTTC,CATSSGLPYEQYF,.,13,TRBJ2-7,.,TRBV15
TGTGCCAGCAGTTCCGACAGGGGGCCCTACGGCGAGCAGTACTTC,CASSSDRGPYGEQYF,TRBD1,15,TRBJ2-7,.,TRBV6-1
TGTGCCAGCAGCCCTAGGACAGGACCTTACACAGATACGCAGTATTTT,CASSPRTGPYTDTQYF,TRBD1,16,TRBJ2-3,.,TRBV7-9
TGTGCCTGGAGTGTGGGGAGTGACCAGCCCCAGCATTTT,CAWSVGSDQPQHF,.,13,TRBJ1-5,.,TRBV30
TGTGCCAGCAGCTTAACCAGGGGTGATGAGCAGTTCTTC,CASSLTRGDEQFF,.,13,TRBJ2-1,.,TRBV7-2
TGTGCCAGCAGCGCTCACAGGGGGCTCTACGAGCAGTACTTC,CASSAHRGLYEQYF,TRBD1,14,TRBJ2-7,once,TRBV5-5
TGTGCCAGCCTAAGGGGAACAGGCACCTTGGATACGCAGTATTTT,CASLRGTGTLDTQYF,.,15,TRBJ2-3,.,TRBV28
TGTGCCAGCAGCCCTAGAGGGGGGTTTTATAATTCACCCCTCCACTTT,CASSPRGGFYNSPLHF,.,16,TRBJ1-6,.,TRBV9
TGTGCCAGCAATGGATGGGAATCCGGGGAGCTGTTTTTT,CASNGWESGELFF,.,13,TRBJ2-2,.,TRBV2
TGTGCCAGCAGCCCGACAGGGGGCCAGGACGAGCAGTACTTC,CASSPTGGQDEQYF,TRBD1,14,TRBJ2-7,.,TRBV7-9
TGTGCCAGCAGCTTGTCAGCGAGCGGGAGGACTTACAATGAGCAGTTCTTC,CASSLSASGRTYNEQFF,TRBD2,17,TRBJ2-1,few,TRBV5-4
TGTGCCAGCAGCTTGAGCCTGGATAGCACCTACGAGCAGTACTTC,CASSLSLDSTYEQYF,.,15,TRBJ2-7,.,TRBV5-4
TGTGCCAGCTCACCACGTGGCCAACGCGCTGAAGCTTTCTTT,CASSPRGQRAEAFF,.,14,TRBJ1-1,.,TRBV18
TGTGCCAGCAGTGAATTGGAGGACAGCTTCTATGGCTACACCTTC,CASSELEDSFYGYTF,.,15,TRBJ1-2,.,TRBV6-1
TGTGCCAGCAGTTTAGGGGGGCACTACGAGCAGTACTTC,CASSLGGHYEQYF,.,13,TRBJ2-7,.,TRBV27
TGTGCCAGCAAGGGCGGGGGGCTTCACTACGAGCAGTACTTC,CASKGGGLHYEQYF,TRBD2,14,TRBJ2-7,.,TRBV11-2
TGTGCCAGCTCACCAGCGGGGGCTAGCACAGATACGCAGTATTTT,CASSPAGASTDTQYF,.,15,TRBJ2-3,.,TRBV18
TGTGCCAGCTCACCAGGGGCAGGCCTAAACACTGAAGCTTTCTTT,CASSPGAGLNTEAFF,.,15,TRBJ1-1,.,TRBV18
TGCGCCAGCAGCCAAGAGGAGGGGGGGGGCGGCAATGAGCAGTTCTTC,CASSQEEGGGGNEQFF,.,16,TRBJ2-1,.,TRBV4-3
TGTGCCAGCAGTGAACTAGCGAATGAGCAGTACTTC,CASSELANEQYF,.,12,TRBJ2-7,once,TRBV25-1
TGTGCCAGCAGCCCCCTCGATTCCTCCTACGAGCAGTACTTC,CASSPLDSSYEQYF,.,14,TRBJ2-7,.,TRBV11-2